A single sample gave rise to the 30 T cell receptor beta chains below, sequenced in a study of T cell responses to AZD1222 COVID-19 vaccine. Method: immunoSEQ multiplex PCR; TCRdb's copy keeps in-frame clones and lacks some. The sample shows 120,000 to 150,000 clones, more than 75% of them seen only once. The sequencing used peripheral blood, collected 28 days after the second AZD1222 dose. The receptors stem from an adult who received the AZD1222 COVID-19 vaccine.

This rearrangement joins TRBV28 to TRBJ2-3, with D unclear. CDR1 and CDR2 from the germline V gene are MDHEN and SYDVKM. Trimming took off 0 bases at V and 6 bases at J, with 7 bases between the two ends. This CDR3 is built from 13 residues. CDR3 region: CASSLWSGDTQYF. In DNA form, the CDR3 reads TGTGCCAGCAGTTTATGGTCTGGGGATACGCAGTATTTT.

As regards this clone: Other DNA sequences in the same sample also yield this CDR3. The V gene is TRBV28, the J gene TRBJ1-2; 8 bases match TRBD1. The CDR3 sequence is 13 residues long. Losses at the gene ends were 5 bases for V and 6 bases for J; bases not matched to a gene: 5. CDR1 and CDR2 from the germline V gene are MDHEN and SYDVKM. The CDR3 sequence is CASSPDRGNGYTF. CDR3 nucleotides: TGTGCCAGCAGTCCTGACAGGGGCAATGGCTACACCTTC.

There are a few counts of this clone. This same CDR3 is encoded by further DNA sequences in the sample. The rearrangement uses TRBV11-2 and TRBJ1-5; D not certain. The CDR3 is made up of 13 amino acids. V was cut by 0 bases and J by 7 bases, with 7 bases left in between. Germline V CDR1 and CDR2: SGHAT, FQNNGV. In nucleotides, the CDR3 is TGTGCCAGCAGCTTAGATCTGGGACAGCCCCAGCATTTT. It translates to CASSLDLGQPQHF. Full variable domain (outside the CDR3, taken from reference TRBV11-2 and TRBJ1-5): EAGVAQSPRYKIIEKRQSVAFWCNPISGHATLYWYQQILGQGPKLLIQFQNNGVVDDSQLPKDRFSAERLKGVDSTLKIQPAKLEDSAVYLCASSLDLGQPQHFGDGTRLSIL.

The chain joins TRBV27 to TRBJ2-2, with 8 nucleotides matching TRBD1. The CDR3 totals 16 residues. J gave up 1 base and V 6 bases, and 7 bases lay outside the gene matches. Germline CDR1 is MNHEY and CDR2 is SMNVEV (reference sequence). CDR3 sequence (DNA): TGTGCCAGCAGCCAACAGGGGGGCAGGAACACCGGGGAGCTGTTTTTT. This sequence encodes CASSQQGGRNTGELFF.

The rearrangement joins TRBV4-1 to TRBJ1-5, with D tentatively TRBD1 (6 bases). Germline loops: CDR1 MGHRA, CDR2 YSYEKL. The germline V and J ends were trimmed by 0 bases and 4 bases, with 13 bases remaining between them. This CDR3 has 16 residues. CDR3 protein: CASSQDPDSANQPQHF. The CDR3 nucleotides read TGCGCCAGCAGCCAAGATCCGGACAGTGCTAATCAGCCCCAGCATTTT.

This clone was counted once. This chain joins TRBV3-1 (or the pseudogene TRBV3-2) and TRBJ1-2; D gene ambiguous. This CDR3 is 16 amino acids long. Germline V gene data show CDR1 as LGHDT and CDR2 as YNNKEL (reference sequence). V lost 0 bases, J lost 0 bases, and 11 bases lay in between. The CDR3 sequence is CASSQDVGRANYGYTF. The CDR3 DNA reads TGTGCCAGCAGCCAAGATGTGGGGAGGGCTAACTATGGCTACACCTTC.

The V and J genes are TRBV4-2 and TRBJ1-5, with D unclear. The CDR3 length is 16 residues. The germline CDR1 and CDR2 sequences are LGHNA and YNFKEQ. Deletions cut 1 base from V and 2 bases from J, with 12 bases between. In DNA form, the CDR3 reads TGTGCCAGCAGCCAAGGGATAAGTACGGGCAATCAGCCCCAGCATTTT. This codes for CASSQGISTGNQPQHF.

The chain combines TRBV3-1 (or the pseudogene TRBV3-2) with TRBJ1-1; unclear D gene. Looked up from germline, CDR1 is LGHDT and CDR2 is YNNKEL (reference sequence). There are 14 residues in the CDR3. V lost 1 base to trimming and J lost 0 bases, with 6 bases between them. CDR3 in DNA: TGTGCCAGCAGCCAAGGGTTAATGAACACTGAAGCTTTCTTT. It specifies CASSQGLMNTEAFF.

This clone was seen a handful of times. The CDR3 bases are TGCAGCGTTGGGGCTTTAAATGAGCAGTTCTTC. Protein: CSVGALNEQFF. The chain carries TRBV29-1 and TRBJ2-1, with D hard to call. CDR1 SQVTM and CDR2 ANQGSEA come from the germline V gene. This CDR3 comprises 11 residues. V dropped 4 bases and J dropped 7 bases, with 8 bases sitting between them.

The DNA of the CDR3 is TGTGCCTGGAGTGCTCCGGCCAATCAGCCCCAGCATTTT. Residues: CAWSAPANQPQHF. The chain recombines TRBV30 with TRBJ1-5; no clear D gene. Germline CDR1 is GTSNPN and CDR2 is SVGIG (reference sequence). The CDR3 has 13 amino acids. Between the trimmed V and J ends, which lost 1 base and 3 bases, there was a span of 7 bases.

This clone showed up just once. The gene calls are TRBV6-5 and TRBJ1-1; D perhaps matches TRBD1 (6 bases). The CDR3 sequence is 16 residues long. Germline lookup yields CDR1 MNHEY and CDR2 SVGAGI. The ends were cut back, 2 bases at V and 7 bases at J, with 20 bases in the middle. The CDR3 spells CASSYRIQGGKYEAFF. Written as DNA, the CDR3 is TGTGCCAGCAGTTACAGGATACAGGGAGGCAAGTATGAAGCTTTCTTT.

This chain links TRBV28 with TRBJ1-4, with 8 bases matching TRBD1. CDR3 length: 16 residues. CDR1 is MDHEN and CDR2 is SYDVKM in the germline V gene. V was clipped by 6 bases and J by 0 bases; unmatched bases: 6. CDR3 bases: TGTGCCAGCAGCACCCCAGGGGGCTCAACTAATGAAAAACTGTTTTTT. Residues: CASSTPGGSTNEKLFF.

This rearrangement joins TRBV28 to TRBJ1-1, with D tentatively TRBD1 (6 bases). CDR3 size: 15 residues. CDR1 and CDR2 from the germline V gene are MDHEN and SYDVKM. V was cut by 3 bases and J by 10 bases, with 21 bases left in between. CDR3 in amino acids: CASSLGGGSSTAAFF. The CDR3 region has the DNA TGTGCCAGCAGTTTGGGAGGGGGGTCTTCGACCGCAGCTTTCTTT.

This clone was observed a single time. The V gene is TRBV6-6, the J gene TRBJ1-4; D remains ambiguous. The germline CDR1 and CDR2 sequences are MNHNY and SVGAGI (reference sequence). Between the trimmed V and J ends, which lost 5 bases and 8 bases, there was a span of 27 bases. CDR3 length: 18 amino acids. The DNA of the CDR3 is TGTGCCAGCAGTCCATATTCAGTCGGTGCTCCAAATGGGGAAAAACTGTTTTTT. This encodes CASSPYSVGAPNGEKLFF.

The rearrangement links TRBV5-1 to TRBJ1-2, with TRBD1 identical over 9 bases. The CDR3 spans 15 residues. Germline V gene lookup returns CDR1 SGHRS and CDR2 YFSETQ. The junction had 7 bases not matched to a gene; V was cut back by 2 bases and J by 5 bases. The CDR3 region has the DNA TGCGCCAGCAGCTTTTTCCGGACAGGGGCTTATGGCTACACCTTC. Residues: CASSFFRTGAYGYTF.

This sequence joins TRBV4-1 and TRBJ2-3; 8 nucleotides align to TRBD1. The J segment lost 1 base and the V segment lost 5 bases, leaving 2 bases of the junction unmatched. CDR1 is MGHRA, CDR2 YSYEKL, per germline. CDR3 length: 14 residues. The CDR3 region is CASSGTGRTDTQYF. CDR3 sequence (DNA): TGCGCCAGCAGCGGGACAGGACGCACAGATACGCAGTATTTT.

V usage is TRBV6-5 and J usage is TRBJ2-3, with 10 bases fitting TRBD1. Per germline, CDR1 MNHEY and CDR2 SVGAGI. The CDR3 spans 12 residues. The V gene end was trimmed by 9 bases and the J gene end by 7 bases; junction bases not matched to a gene: 4. The CDR3 reads CASGTGENTQYF. Written as DNA, the CDR3 is TGTGCCAGTGGGACAGGGGAAAATACGCAGTATTTT.

The table lists this clone with a count of one. This chain connects TRBV10-1 to TRBJ1-5; no clear D. The CDR3 sequence is 9 residues long. The germline V gene encodes CDR1 WNHNN and CDR2 SYGVQD (reference sequence). The CDR3 protein is CAPYQPQHF. CDR3 in DNA: TGCGCACCATATCAGCCCCAGCATTTT.

This rearrangement joins TRBV5-8 to TRBJ2-1, with TRBD1 identical over 10 bases. V gave up 3 bases and J gave up 4 bases; unmatched junction bases: 4. There are 15 residues in the CDR3. Germline assignment: CDR1 SGHTS and CDR2 YDEGEE. As DNA, the CDR3 is TGTGCCAGCAGCTGGGGACAGGGGATTTACAATGAGCAGTTCTTC. Protein sequence: CASSWGQGIYNEQFF.

The chain recombines TRBV2 with TRBJ1-2; TRBD1 might be the D (6 bases). Trimming pared 3 bases from V and 6 bases from J, leaving 17 bases between. The CDR3 is made up of 15 amino acids. Germline V gives CDR1 SNHLY, CDR2 FYNNEI. Written as DNA, the CDR3 is TGTGCCAGCAGTGAGGGGACCTCTGGGGGCAATGGCTACACCTTC. Translating gives CASSEGTSGGNGYTF.

This clone appeared a few times. The V and J genes are TRBV27 and TRBJ1-2, with TRBD1 matching over 8 bases. Trimming cost V 2 bases and J 7 bases; bases outside gene matches: 9. Germline-derived CDR1 and CDR2 are MNHEY and SMNVEV (reference sequence). The CDR3 totals 15 residues. CDR3 DNA sequence: TGTGCCAGCAGTTTAAGCCCCGGGACAGGTTCTGGCTACACCTTC. Encoded protein: CASSLSPGTGSGYTF.

This chain connects TRBV18 to TRBJ1-2; the match to TRBD1 covers 9 bases. The V gene's germline CDR1 is KGHSH and CDR2 LQKENI. The J segment lost 6 bases and the V segment lost 3 bases, leaving 2 bases of the junction unmatched. The CDR3 consists of 13 residues. The CDR3 DNA follows: TGTGCCAGCTCACCCCGGACAGGGGATGGCTACACCTTC. Translating gives CASSPRTGDGYTF.

The gene calls are TRBV4-3 and TRBJ2-3; perhaps TRBD1 as D (6 bases). Deletions cut 4 bases from V and 0 bases from J, with 14 bases between. This CDR3 is 16 amino acids long. Germline V gives CDR1 LGHNA, CDR2 YSLEER. This CDR3 is CASSPRGTGSTDTQYF. CDR3 nucleotide sequence: TGCGCCAGCAGCCCAAGGGGGACGGGGAGCACAGATACGCAGTATTTT.

The CDR3 DNA follows: TGTGCCAGCAGCCAAGATGTCTTAGCGGGACTGAGCGAGCAGTACTTC. Amino acids: CASSQDVLAGLSEQYF. V and J are TRBV14 and TRBJ2-7; 8 bases align to TRBD2. The V and J ends lost 0 bases and 6 bases, in that order; junction bases with no gene match: 10. The CDR3 totals 16 residues. Germline CDR1 and CDR2: SGHDN and FVKESK.

The CDR3 is CASSGLAASSTDTQYF. The CDR3 bases are TGTGCCAGTAGTGGTCTAGCGGCCTCTAGCACAGATACGCAGTATTTT. V usage is TRBV19 and J usage is TRBJ2-3, with 7 bases identical to TRBD2. The CDR3 has 16 amino acids. From germline, CDR1 is LNHDA and CDR2 SQIVND (reference sequence). J was trimmed by 0 bases and V by 5 bases; bases with no gene match: 8.

This chain uses TRBV15 with TRBJ1-6, with D maybe TRBD1 (5 bases). CDR1 is LNHNV, CDR2 YYDKDF, per germline (reference sequence). Trimming left V 4 bases short and J 0 bases short, with 7 bases between. The CDR3 runs 15 residues. The chain's CDR3 is CATSKDSSYNSPLHF. The CDR3 DNA is TGTGCCACCAGCAAAGACAGCTCCTATAATTCACCCCTCCACTTT.

This clone was counted between two and nine times. This chain joins TRBV5-6 and TRBJ1-4; TRBD1 matches at 7 bases. In germline, CDR1 is SGHDT, CDR2 YYEEEE. The CDR3 totals 16 residues. V lost 4 bases, J lost 8 bases, and 14 bases stayed unmatched. CDR3 residues: CASSQSTGAGGEKLFF. CDR3 in DNA: TGTGCCAGCAGCCAATCTACAGGGGCTGGGGGCGAAAAACTGTTTTTT. Variable domain in full (rest from reference TRBV5-6 and TRBJ1-4): DAGVTQSPTHLIKTRGQQVTLRCSPKSGHDTVSWYQQALGQGPQFIFQYYEEEERQRGNFPDRFSGHQFPNYSSELNVNALLLGDSALYLCASSQSTGAGGEKLFFGSGTQLSVL.

This chain links TRBV18 with TRBJ1-1; D unresolved. Germline CDR1 is KGHSH and CDR2 is LQKENI. The CDR3 extends over 16 amino acids. The V gene lost 3 bases and the J gene lost 0 bases, with 14 bases spanning the gap. The CDR3 region is CASSPEGKGMNTEAFF. DNA for the CDR3: TGTGCCAGCTCACCGGAAGGGAAAGGGATGAACACTGAAGCTTTCTTT.

This chain links TRBV4-3 with TRBJ2-2, with 7 bases fitting TRBD2. Germline V gene sequence: CDR1 LGHNA, CDR2 YSLEER. The ends lost 1 base at V and 1 base at J; junction bases unmatched: 0. The CDR3 loop spans 15 amino acids. The CDR3 sequence is CASSQAGGNTGELFF. The CDR3 DNA reads TGCGCCAGCAGCCAAGCGGGGGGGAACACCGGGGAGCTGTTTTTT.

The rearrangement uses TRBV30 and TRBJ1-2, with no clear D. Trimming pared 2 bases from V and 6 bases from J, leaving 22 bases between. CDR1 GTSNPN and CDR2 SVGIG come from the germline V gene (reference sequence). The CDR3 contains 16 residues. CDR3 protein: CAWSKGRAKPSDGYTF. DNA of the CDR3: TGTGCCTGGAGTAAAGGTCGGGCAAAACCCTCGGATGGCTACACCTTC.